The 5 T cell receptor beta chains in this list originate from one sample, sequenced in a study of cytomegalovirus exposure and HLA in healthy donors. Primers: 60 Vbeta forward and 13 Jbeta reverse. Repertoires were generated with immunoSEQ multiplex PCR, while TCRdb's copy carries only in-frame clones and drops some. The table lists more than 150,000 clones, 75% to 90% of them singletons. The sample was PBMCs. The receptors originated from a man aged 35 to 55 in good health and CMV-seropositive.

The genes are TRBV11-3 and TRBJ2-5; the D is unclear. The V gene's germline CDR1 is SGHNT and CDR2 YENEEA. The CDR3 is 14 amino acids. V was cut by 0 bases and J by 1 base, with 6 bases left in between. CDR3 in amino acids: CASSLEPGQETQYF. CDR3 nucleotides: TGTGCCAGCAGCTTAGAACCGGGCCAAGAGACCCAGTACTTC.

The count of this clone is one. V gene TRBV5-4 combines with J gene TRBJ2-4; 10 bases line up with TRBD1. The germline V gene has CDR1 SGHNT and CDR2 YYREEE (reference sequence). Trimming cost V 3 bases and J 9 bases; bases outside gene matches: 9. CDR3 size: 15 residues. This CDR3 is CASSSKPGQGSIQYF. In nucleotides, the CDR3 is TGTGCCAGCAGCTCTAAACCGGGACAGGGGTCCATTCAGTACTTC. Combining the CDR3 with reference TRBV5-4 and TRBJ2-4 gives the whole variable domain ETGVTQSPTHLIKTRGQQVTLRCSSQSGHNTVSWYQQALGQGPQFIFQYYREEENGRGNFPPRFSGLQFPNYSSELNVNALELDDSALYLCASSSKPGQGSIQYFGAGTRLSVL.

The rearrangement uses TRBV9 and TRBJ2-7; a weak D match, TRBD2 (7 bases). Trimming removed 2 bases from V and 0 bases from J, with 12 bases in between. The germline V gene has CDR1 SGDLS and CDR2 YYNGEE. The CDR3 spans 15 residues. CDR3 nucleotides: TGTGCCAGCAGCGTCGGGGGGCCCAGCTCCTACGAGCAGTACTTC. This translates into CASSVGGPSSYEQYF.

The chain links TRBV25-1 to TRBJ2-1, with D tentatively TRBD2 (7 bases). The germline V and J ends were trimmed by 6 bases and 8 bases, with 20 bases remaining between them. CDR1 is MGHDK and CDR2 is SYGVNS in the germline V gene. The CDR3 consists of 15 residues. Here the CDR3 DNA reads TGTGCCAGCAGGGGGGGGGCAGGCTGGGGATATGAGCAGTTCTTC. Translated: CASRGGAGWGYEQFF.

CDR3 sequence: CASSKGYEQYF. The CDR3 DNA sequence: TGTGCCAGCAGTAAGGGGTACGAGCAGTACTTC. V usage is TRBV27 and J usage is TRBJ2-7; TRBD1 is a possible D gene (5 bases). The V gene lost 5 bases and the J gene lost 4 bases, with 6 bases spanning the gap. Per germline, CDR1 MNHEY and CDR2 SMNVEV (reference sequence). CDR3 length equals 11 residues.